The rows below give T cell receptor beta chains drawn from one sample of a study of regulatory and conventional T cells in RAG deficiency. The repertoire was sequenced with immunoSEQ multiplex PCR; TCRdb's copy has only in-frame clones and lacks some. The table records fewer than 40,000 clones, about 80% of them present only once. The data were also submitted as part of a second study, on regulatory T cells.

The sequenced sample was CD4+ effector T cells sorted from blood. All receptors derive from a human donor in good health. Both conserved end residues are part of each CDR3. Each record gives: J gene, clone size, V gene, D gene, CDR3 length, CDR3 DNA, CDR3 protein. The D gene is left open where the match is weak. Some rows mark clone size as missing; the rest say once, few, many or name a class of expanded clone.

j_gene: TRBJ2-5; abundance: once; v_gene: TRBV7-9; d_gene: NA; len: 14; CDR3nt: TGTGCCAGCAGCCCGACCCGGATCCACGAGACCCAGTACTTC; CDR3aa: CASSPTRIHETQYF
j_gene: TRBJ2-3; abundance: NA; v_gene: TRBV7-3; d_gene: TRBD2; len: 14; CDR3nt: TGTGCCAGCAGCTTAGGACTAGCTGGAGATACGCAGTATTTT; CDR3aa: CASSLGLAGDTQYF
j_gene: TRBJ1-2; abundance: NA; v_gene: TRBV5-1; d_gene: NA; len: 14; CDR3nt: TGCGCCAGCAGCTTGGGGGGAAGTAACTATGGCTACACCTTC; CDR3aa: CASSLGGSNYGYTF
j_gene: TRBJ2-3; abundance: NA; v_gene: TRBV6-5; d_gene: TRBD1; len: 15; CDR3nt: TGTGCCAGCAGTTACCTAGGGACAGTGTCAGATACGCAGTATTTT; CDR3aa: CASSYLGTVSDTQYF
j_gene: TRBJ2-3; abundance: NA; v_gene: TRBV7-7; d_gene: NA; len: 18; CDR3nt: TGTGCTAGCAGCTTAGGAGCCGGACAGAGACACGGGACAGATACGCAGTATTTT; CDR3aa: CASSLGAGQRHGTDTQYF
j_gene: TRBJ2-3; abundance: NA; v_gene: TRBV19; d_gene: NA; len: 14; CDR3nt: TGTGCCACTCAGACAGCTACAAGCACAGATACGCAGTATTTT; CDR3aa: CATQTATSTDTQYF
j_gene: TRBJ2-7; abundance: NA; v_gene: TRBV2; d_gene: TRBD1; len: 14; CDR3nt: TGTGCCAGCAGTCAGGACAGGGGGTTCCACGAGCAGTACTTC; CDR3aa: CASSQDRGFHEQYF
j_gene: TRBJ1-5; abundance: NA; v_gene: TRBV6-5; d_gene: NA; len: 14; CDR3nt: TGTGCCAGCAGTCGGGCAGGAATCAATCAGCCCCAGCATTTT; CDR3aa: CASSRAGINQPQHF
j_gene: TRBJ2-7; abundance: NA; v_gene: TRBV28; d_gene: NA; len: 11; CDR3nt: TGTGCCAGCAGTTTACTCTACGAGCAGTACTTC; CDR3aa: CASSLLYEQYF
j_gene: TRBJ1-1; abundance: NA; v_gene: TRBV2; d_gene: NA; len: 13; CDR3nt: TGTGCCAGCAGTAAGGGGGAGAACACTGAAGCTTTCTTT; CDR3aa: CASSKGENTEAFF
j_gene: TRBJ2-7; abundance: NA; v_gene: TRBV6-1; d_gene: NA; len: 13; CDR3nt: TGTGCCAGCATGTTGTACAGCTACTACGAGCAGTACTTC; CDR3aa: CASMLYSYYEQYF
j_gene: TRBJ2-3; abundance: NA; v_gene: TRBV5-1; d_gene: TRBD2; len: 15; CDR3nt: TGCGCCAGCAGCATTTCTAGCGGGGGGCCAGATACGCAGTATTTT; CDR3aa: CASSISSGGPDTQYF
j_gene: TRBJ2-5; abundance: NA; v_gene: TRBV28; d_gene: NA; len: 14; CDR3nt: TGTGCCAGCAGTGTCGGAGGGGGTCAAGAGACCCAGTACTTC; CDR3aa: CASSVGGGQETQYF
j_gene: TRBJ2-1; abundance: NA; v_gene: TRBV7-2; d_gene: NA; len: 14; CDR3nt: TGTGCCAGCAGCTTAGCGACAGAGTACAATGAGCAGTTCTTC; CDR3aa: CASSLATEYNEQFF
j_gene: TRBJ1-1; abundance: NA; v_gene: TRBV19; d_gene: TRBD1; len: 15; CDR3nt: TGTGCCACCACCCCCCGGGACAGGGGGCGAACTGAAGCTTTCTTT; CDR3aa: CATTPRDRGRTEAFF
j_gene: TRBJ1-1; abundance: NA; v_gene: TRBV18; d_gene: NA; len: 11; CDR3nt: TGTGCCAGCTCACGCCAGACTGAAGCTTTCTTT; CDR3aa: CASSRQTEAFF
j_gene: TRBJ2-7; abundance: NA; v_gene: TRBV4-2; d_gene: TRBD1; len: 15; CDR3nt: TGTGCCAGCAACACCTTAACCGGGACAGCCTACGAGCAGTACTTC; CDR3aa: CASNTLTGTAYEQYF
j_gene: TRBJ2-3; abundance: NA; v_gene: TRBV7-3; d_gene: NA; len: 15; CDR3nt: TGTGCCAGCAGCTTACTGATCCAGGGCAGGCAGACGCAGTATTTT; CDR3aa: CASSLLIQGRQTQYF
j_gene: TRBJ2-7; abundance: NA; v_gene: TRBV5-4; d_gene: TRBD1; len: 15; CDR3nt: TGTGCCAGCAGCTTCCGGGACAGGCTGACCTACGAGCAGTACTTC; CDR3aa: CASSFRDRLTYEQYF
j_gene: TRBJ2-5; abundance: NA; v_gene: TRBV6-5; d_gene: TRBD2; len: 16; CDR3nt: TGTGCCAGCAGTTTGGGGATAGCGGGGGGCCAAGAGACCCAGTACTTC; CDR3aa: CASSLGIAGGQETQYF
j_gene: TRBJ2-7; abundance: NA; v_gene: TRBV4-1; d_gene: TRBD1; len: 15; CDR3nt: TGCGCCAGCAGCCAAGAACTGACAGGGGTGAGGGAGCAGTACTTC; CDR3aa: CASSQELTGVREQYF
j_gene: TRBJ1-3; abundance: few; v_gene: TRBV2; d_gene: TRBD1; len: 12; CDR3nt: TGTGCCATGGGGGACAGGGGAAACACCATATATTTT; CDR3aa: CAMGDRGNTIYF
j_gene: TRBJ1-1; abundance: NA; v_gene: TRBV19; d_gene: NA; len: 13; CDR3nt: TGTGCCAGTAGCGATCAGATGTACACTGAAGCTTTCTTT; CDR3aa: CASSDQMYTEAFF
j_gene: TRBJ2-7; abundance: few; v_gene: TRBV6-5; d_gene: NA; len: 13; CDR3nt: TGTGCCAGCAGGGCACCCCCCACCTACGAGCAGTACTTC; CDR3aa: CASRAPPTYEQYF
j_gene: TRBJ1-6; abundance: NA; v_gene: TRBV28; d_gene: TRBD1; len: 16; CDR3nt: TGTGCCAGCAGTTACCAAGACAGGGGTAGAAATTCACCCCTCCACTTT; CDR3aa: CASSYQDRGRNSPLHF
j_gene: TRBJ1-5; abundance: NA; v_gene: TRBV6-5; d_gene: NA; len: 11; CDR3nt: TGTGCCAGCAGTGATGGGAGGGCCCAGCATTTT; CDR3aa: CASSDGRAQHF
j_gene: TRBJ2-2; abundance: NA; v_gene: TRBV19; d_gene: TRBD2; len: 18; CDR3nt: TGTGCCAGTAGTCCCCGGAGTAGCGGGGGCGCGAACACCGGGGAGCTGTTTTTT; CDR3aa: CASSPRSSGGANTGELFF
j_gene: TRBJ1-1; abundance: NA; v_gene: TRBV12-5; d_gene: NA; len: 13; CDR3nt: TGTGCTAGTGGTTTAATGGTGAACACTGAAGCTTTCTTT; CDR3aa: CASGLMVNTEAFF
j_gene: TRBJ2-3; abundance: NA; v_gene: TRBV6-4; d_gene: NA; len: 13; CDR3nt: TGTGCCAGCAGTGGCAGGAACACAGATACGCAGTATTTT; CDR3aa: CASSGRNTDTQYF
j_gene: TRBJ1-4; abundance: NA; v_gene: TRBV25-1; d_gene: NA; len: 15; CDR3nt: TGTGCCAGCAGTGAATGGCCAGAAGTTAATGAAAAACTGTTTTTT; CDR3aa: CASSEWPEVNEKLFF
j_gene: TRBJ1-5; abundance: NA; v_gene: TRBV6-5; d_gene: NA; len: 14; CDR3nt: TGTGCCAGCAGTTACTCGAGACAGAATCAGCCCCAGCATTTT; CDR3aa: CASSYSRQNQPQHF
j_gene: TRBJ2-7; abundance: NA; v_gene: TRBV11-3; d_gene: NA; len: 14; CDR3nt: TGTGCCAGCAGCTTAGACCCGAGCTCCTACGAGCAGTACTTC; CDR3aa: CASSLDPSSYEQYF
j_gene: TRBJ1-2; abundance: few; v_gene: TRBV10-3; d_gene: NA; len: 13; CDR3nt: TGTGCCATCAGCCCAACCGGCGGGTACGGCTACACCTTC; CDR3aa: CAISPTGGYGYTF
j_gene: TRBJ1-1; abundance: NA; v_gene: TRBV18; d_gene: NA; len: 15; CDR3nt: TGTGCCAGCTCACCAGACATGGTTTTGAACACTGAAGCTTTCTTT; CDR3aa: CASSPDMVLNTEAFF
j_gene: TRBJ2-5; abundance: once; v_gene: TRBV2; d_gene: NA; len: 16; CDR3nt: TGTGCCAGCAGTGAGGTCCTGGGGGGCCCCCAAGAGACCCAGTACTTC; CDR3aa: CASSEVLGGPQETQYF
j_gene: TRBJ1-5; abundance: NA; v_gene: TRBV19; d_gene: NA; len: 15; CDR3nt: TGTGCCAGTAAGGGTGGACGGACTAGCAATCAGCCCCAGCATTTT; CDR3aa: CASKGGRTSNQPQHF
j_gene: TRBJ1-2; abundance: NA; v_gene: TRBV9; d_gene: TRBD1; len: 15; CDR3nt: TGTGCCAGCGGTCCGACAGGGCAACTCGTTGATGGCTACACCTTC; CDR3aa: CASGPTGQLVDGYTF
j_gene: TRBJ2-3; abundance: NA; v_gene: TRBV7-2; d_gene: TRBD1; len: 14; CDR3nt: TGTGCCAGCAGGAGACAGGGTTCAGAGGATACGCAGTATTTT; CDR3aa: CASRRQGSEDTQYF
j_gene: TRBJ1-4; abundance: few; v_gene: TRBV7-9; d_gene: NA; len: 13; CDR3nt: TGTGCCAGCAGCTTAGTCGTTGGCGAAAAACTGTTTTTT; CDR3aa: CASSLVVGEKLFF
j_gene: TRBJ2-7; abundance: NA; v_gene: TRBV5-1; d_gene: NA; len: 14; CDR3nt: TGCGCCAGCAGCTTGTCAGGGAACCCCTACGAGCAGTACTTC; CDR3aa: CASSLSGNPYEQYF
j_gene: TRBJ2-5; abundance: NA; v_gene: TRBV9; d_gene: TRBD1; len: 17; CDR3nt: TGTGCCAGCAGCCTCAGACCCCGGACAGGGCAGCAAGAGACCCAGTACTTC; CDR3aa: CASSLRPRTGQQETQYF
j_gene: TRBJ2-6; abundance: NA; v_gene: TRBV11-1; d_gene: NA; len: 14; CDR3nt: TGTGCCAGCAGCTTAACGTCTGGGGCCAACGTCCTGACTTTC; CDR3aa: CASSLTSGANVLTF
j_gene: TRBJ2-3; abundance: NA; v_gene: TRBV6-5; d_gene: NA; len: 16; CDR3nt: TGTGCCAGCAGTTACTCGCAAGCGGCAAAGACAGATACGCAGTATTTT; CDR3aa: CASSYSQAAKTDTQYF
j_gene: TRBJ1-1; abundance: NA; v_gene: TRBV10-3; d_gene: NA; len: 13; CDR3nt: TGTGCCATCACTCCGGGCAGGAACACTGAAGCTTTCTTT; CDR3aa: CAITPGRNTEAFF
j_gene: TRBJ1-6; abundance: NA; v_gene: TRBV6-1; d_gene: NA; len: 14; CDR3nt: TGTGCCAGCAGTGAAAATGGCGTCTATTCACCCCTCCACTTT; CDR3aa: CASSENGVYSPLHF
j_gene: TRBJ1-2; abundance: NA; v_gene: TRBV15; d_gene: TRBD1; len: 15; CDR3nt: TGTGCCACCAGCACCGCTGGGACAGGGGGTTATGGCTACACCTTC; CDR3aa: CATSTAGTGGYGYTF
j_gene: TRBJ1-1; abundance: NA; v_gene: TRBV30; d_gene: NA; len: 12; CDR3nt: TGTGCCTGGGCGGGACCGGGGCCTGAAGCTTTCTTT; CDR3aa: CAWAGPGPEAFF
j_gene: TRBJ2-6; abundance: NA; v_gene: TRBV2; d_gene: NA; len: 15; CDR3nt: TGTGCCAGCAGTGGTACGGGGAGAGGGGCCAACGTCCTGACTTTC; CDR3aa: CASSGTGRGANVLTF
j_gene: TRBJ1-3; abundance: NA; v_gene: TRBV9; d_gene: NA; len: 16; CDR3nt: TGTGCCAGCAGCGTAGTGGGGGGACTCTCTGGAAACACCATATATTTT; CDR3aa: CASSVVGGLSGNTIYF
j_gene: TRBJ2-3; abundance: NA; v_gene: TRBV4-1; d_gene: TRBD2; len: 14; CDR3nt: TGCGCCAGCACTGTAGCGGGAGGCACAGATACGCAGTATTTT; CDR3aa: CASTVAGGTDTQYF
j_gene: TRBJ1-2; abundance: few; v_gene: TRBV6-1; d_gene: NA; len: 14; CDR3nt: TGTGCCAGCACCGAGGGGCCGGGAGGGTATGGCTACACCTTC; CDR3aa: CASTEGPGGYGYTF
j_gene: TRBJ1-4; abundance: few; v_gene: TRBV11-2; d_gene: NA; len: 17; CDR3nt: TGTGCCAGCAGCTTAAACCAACTCCCACGACGTGGTGAAAAACTGTTTTTT; CDR3aa: CASSLNQLPRRGEKLFF
j_gene: TRBJ1-6; abundance: NA; v_gene: TRBV28; d_gene: TRBD1; len: 14; CDR3nt: TGTGCCAGCTTAGAGACAGGGGTGGATTCACCCCTCCACTTT; CDR3aa: CASLETGVDSPLHF
j_gene: TRBJ2-7; abundance: NA; v_gene: TRBV5-8; d_gene: TRBD1; len: 15; CDR3nt: TGTGCCAGCAGCTTGTTCGGGACAGGGTTGGACGAGCAGTACTTC; CDR3aa: CASSLFGTGLDEQYF
j_gene: TRBJ2-7; abundance: NA; v_gene: TRBV7-9; d_gene: NA; len: 14; CDR3nt: TGTGCCAGCAGCCCCTCAGTCAAAATCTACGAGCAGTACTTC; CDR3aa: CASSPSVKIYEQYF
j_gene: TRBJ2-7; abundance: once; v_gene: TRBV9; d_gene: NA; len: 15; CDR3nt: TGTGCCAGCAGCGATCTAGAGAAGAGCTCCTACGAGCAGTACTTC; CDR3aa: CASSDLEKSSYEQYF
j_gene: TRBJ2-2; abundance: once; v_gene: TRBV19; d_gene: TRBD1; len: 14; CDR3nt: TGTGCCAGTAGGGGGACAGGGATCACCGGGGAGCTGTTTTTT; CDR3aa: CASRGTGITGELFF
j_gene: TRBJ2-5; abundance: NA; v_gene: TRBV29-1; d_gene: NA; len: 14; CDR3nt: TGCAGCGCCCAACCGGGACGGCAGCGGGAGACCCAGTACTTC; CDR3aa: CSAQPGRQRETQYF
j_gene: TRBJ1-5; abundance: NA; v_gene: TRBV6-6; d_gene: NA; len: 14; CDR3nt: TGTGCCAGCCGACCGTCGGGGAGAAATCAGCCCCAGCATTTT; CDR3aa: CASRPSGRNQPQHF
j_gene: TRBJ1-2; abundance: NA; v_gene: TRBV6-1; d_gene: NA; len: 14; CDR3nt: TGTGCCAGCAGCCTTCGGGGGCCGGCGGAAGGCTACACCTTC; CDR3aa: CASSLRGPAEGYTF